A selection of T cell receptor beta chains follows, all from one sample in a study of cytomegalovirus exposure and HLA in healthy donors. Assay: immunoSEQ multiplex PCR; the TCRdb copy retains only in-frame clones and omits some. In the table there are around 140,000 clones, around 9% of which are singletons. The sequencing sample was made of PBMCs. Receptor source: a woman in her thirties or forties in good health and CMV-seropositive. Both conserved end residues are part of each CDR3. Fields, in order: J gene, D gene, clone size, V gene, CDR3 protein, CDR3 DNA. A D gene is named only where the DNA matches it firmly. For some rows the clone size is stated as once, few or many, or as a class when expanded; others skip it.

j_call: TRBJ1-1
d_call: -
clone_size: few
v_call: TRBV5-4
cdr3_aa: CASSFGERNTEAFF
cdr3_nt: TGTGCCAGCAGCTTCGGGGAAAGAAACACTGAAGCTTTCTTT

j_call: TRBJ1-1
d_call: -
clone_size: -
v_call: TRBV5-4
cdr3_aa: CASSLGLLNTEAFF
cdr3_nt: TGTGCCAGCAGCTTGGGGCTCCTGAACACTGAAGCTTTCTTT

j_call: TRBJ1-1
d_call: -
clone_size: -
v_call: TRBV6-5
cdr3_aa: CASSISRGEAFF
cdr3_nt: TGTGCCAGCAGTATCTCAAGGGGAGAAGCTTTCTTT

j_call: TRBJ2-1
d_call: -
clone_size: few
v_call: TRBV2
cdr3_aa: CASSRGGYNEQFF
cdr3_nt: TGTGCCAGCAGTCGAGGGGGTTACAATGAGCAGTTCTTC

j_call: TRBJ2-3
d_call: -
clone_size: -
v_call: TRBV11-3
cdr3_aa: CASSLAGTDTQYF
cdr3_nt: TGTGCCAGCAGCTTAGCCGGCACAGATACGCAGTATTTT

j_call: TRBJ1-1
d_call: -
clone_size: many
v_call: TRBV4-1
cdr3_aa: CASSQDGARPELLNTEAFF
cdr3_nt: TGCGCCAGCAGCCAAGATGGGGCTCGGCCAGAGTTATTGAACACTGAAGCTTTCTTT

j_call: TRBJ1-2
d_call: TRBD1
clone_size: -
v_call: TRBV5-4
cdr3_aa: CASTPLQQGESGYTF
cdr3_nt: TGTGCCAGCACCCCCCTCCAACAGGGGGAGAGCGGCTACACCTTC

j_call: TRBJ1-1
d_call: -
clone_size: few
v_call: TRBV6-1
cdr3_aa: CASSEIRTDTEAFF
cdr3_nt: TGTGCCAGCAGTGAAATTCGGACAGACACTGAAGCTTTCTTT

j_call: TRBJ1-1
d_call: -
clone_size: -
v_call: TRBV7-3
cdr3_aa: CASSSQPNTEAFF
cdr3_nt: TGTGCCAGCAGCTCACAGCCGAACACTGAAGCTTTCTTT

j_call: TRBJ2-3
d_call: TRBD1
clone_size: few
v_call: TRBV19
cdr3_aa: CASSIRQGSTDTQYF
cdr3_nt: TGTGCCAGTAGTATACGACAGGGGAGCACAGATACGCAGTATTTT

j_call: TRBJ1-6
d_call: TRBD1
clone_size: -
v_call: TRBV6-1
cdr3_aa: CASSGRVTGDYNSPLHF
cdr3_nt: TGTGCCAGCAGTGGGAGAGTAACAGGGGATTATAATTCACCCCTCCACTTT

j_call: TRBJ2-5
d_call: -
clone_size: few
v_call: TRBV5-4
cdr3_aa: CASSSGLQETQYF
cdr3_nt: TGTGCCAGCAGCTCGGGATTGCAAGAGACCCAGTACTTC

j_call: TRBJ2-7
d_call: -
clone_size: few
v_call: TRBV11-2
cdr3_aa: CATAGSSYEQYF
cdr3_nt: TGTGCCACCGCGGGGAGCTCCTACGAGCAGTACTTC

j_call: TRBJ1-4
d_call: TRBD1
clone_size: -
v_call: TRBV6-1
cdr3_aa: CASSEGGGQGNEKLFF
cdr3_nt: TGTGCCAGCAGTGAAGGAGGAGGACAGGGAAATGAAAAACTGTTTTTT

j_call: TRBJ2-1
d_call: -
clone_size: many
v_call: TRBV15
cdr3_aa: CATSRVVVLGGNEQFF
cdr3_nt: TGTGCCACCAGCAGAGTAGTAGTCTTAGGGGGCAATGAGCAGTTCTTC

j_call: TRBJ1-2
d_call: -
clone_size: -
v_call: TRBV18
cdr3_aa: CASSPNPYSGIDYGYTF
cdr3_nt: TGTGCCAGCTCACCTAACCCCTACTCAGGGATCGACTATGGCTACACCTTC

j_call: TRBJ2-1
d_call: -
clone_size: -
v_call: TRBV5-1
cdr3_aa: CASSLVISGQNEQFF
cdr3_nt: TGCGCCAGCAGCTTGGTGATTAGCGGACAAAATGAGCAGTTCTTC

j_call: TRBJ1-2
d_call: TRBD1
clone_size: -
v_call: TRBV12-5
cdr3_aa: CASGLPDRDSGYTF
cdr3_nt: TGTGCTAGTGGTTTACCAGACAGGGACAGTGGCTACACCTTC

j_call: TRBJ1-2
d_call: -
clone_size: -
v_call: TRBV27
cdr3_aa: CASSFYDGDGYTF
cdr3_nt: TGTGCCAGCAGTTTTTACGATGGAGATGGCTACACCTTC

j_call: TRBJ2-2
d_call: -
clone_size: few
v_call: TRBV19
cdr3_aa: CASSNPSGGGELFF
cdr3_nt: TGTGCCAGTAGTAACCCCTCCGGCGGCGGGGAGCTGTTTTTT

j_call: TRBJ1-2
d_call: TRBD1
clone_size: few
v_call: TRBV4-1
cdr3_aa: CASSHGTGADHGYTF
cdr3_nt: TGCGCCAGCAGCCACGGGACAGGGGCGGATCATGGCTACACCTTC

j_call: TRBJ1-5
d_call: TRBD1
clone_size: few
v_call: TRBV7-8
cdr3_aa: CASSLSTGGDQPQHF
cdr3_nt: TGTGCCAGCAGCTTATCGACAGGGGGCGATCAGCCCCAGCATTTT

j_call: TRBJ1-1
d_call: -
clone_size: -
v_call: TRBV19
cdr3_aa: CASTGSYMNTEAFF
cdr3_nt: TGTGCCAGTACAGGGTCCTACATGAACACTGAAGCTTTCTTT

j_call: TRBJ2-2
d_call: -
clone_size: -
v_call: TRBV7-2
cdr3_aa: CASSPTQGYTGELFF
cdr3_nt: TGTGCCAGCAGCCCCACCCAGGGGTACACCGGGGAGCTGTTTTTT

j_call: TRBJ1-1
d_call: TRBD1
clone_size: few
v_call: TRBV20-1
cdr3_aa: CSAKQGGTAFF
cdr3_nt: TGCAGTGCTAAACAGGGGGGCACGGCTTTCTTT

j_call: TRBJ1-2
d_call: TRBD1
clone_size: -
v_call: TRBV29-1
cdr3_aa: CSVGRTGEGYTF
cdr3_nt: TGCAGCGTTGGACGGACAGGGGAGGGCTACACCTTC

j_call: TRBJ2-7
d_call: TRBD2
clone_size: -
v_call: TRBV6-6
cdr3_aa: CASSWAGGQEQYF
cdr3_nt: TGTGCCAGCAGTTGGGCGGGGGGGCAAGAGCAGTACTTC

j_call: TRBJ2-7
d_call: TRBD1
clone_size: -
v_call: TRBV5-1
cdr3_aa: CASSSGLDREFEQYF
cdr3_nt: TGCGCCAGCAGCTCTGGGCTGGACAGGGAGTTCGAGCAGTACTTC